This record concerns one T cell receptor beta chain sequence. Germline values: CDR1 SNHLY, CDR2 FYNNEI. Trimming left V 7 bases short and J 7 bases short, with 17 bases between. The CDR3 loop spans 14 amino acids. TCRdb reprocessed the RT-PCR reads via MiXCR and lists one record per CDR3 protein. This sample has about 680,000 distinct CDR3 sequences, with approximately 15% found just once. J is TRBJ2-1 and V is TRBV2, with D possibly matching TRBD1 (6 bases). This sequence originates from a female donor in good health, serving as a healthy control. Sequencing input: memory CD4+ T cells from blood. In DNA, the CDR3 is TGTGCCAGCACCGAAAGGGACAAACTTAATGAGCAGTTCTTC. Translating gives CASTERDKLNEQFF.